This TCR beta chain was identified in a study of T cells after yellow fever vaccination. CDR3 length: 14 residues. The germline CDR1 and CDR2 sequences are MNHEY and SVGEGT. V dropped 2 bases and J dropped 2 bases, with 8 bases sitting between them. MiXCR, applied by TCRdb to the 5' RACE reads, yields one record per CDR3 protein. The sample holds approximately 330,000 distinct CDR3 sequences, approximately 4% seen once. This clonotype was seen many times. The starting material was PBMCs, obtained 5 days after the yellow fever booster vaccination. The receptor was isolated from a man aged 18 to 35 who received the YFV17D yellow fever vaccine. V usage is TRBV6-2 or TRBV6-3 and J usage is TRBJ2-3; D is unclear. The CDR3 nucleotides read TGTGCCAGCAGTTACATTGGGATCACAGATACGCAGTATTTT. It codes for CASSYIGITDTQYF.